One T cell receptor (beta chain) is described in this entry. The source of the sample is a study of blood T cell repertoires in COVID-19. For the study at large: Specimens from acute and convalescent COVID-19 originated in the United States, Italy and Spain. PBMCs, B-cell-depleted T cells, or T cells provided the cDNA or gDNA that made up the material.

The authors' processing: Estimation of nucleated cell counts relied on the amplification of reference gene primers. Assay used: immunoSEQ multiplex PCR; TCRdb lists only in-frame clones, some missing. V, J and clone size are taken as reported in that table, and D and trimming were inferred from the DNA itself. The table has 110,000 or so clones, 85% to 90% seen once. The CDR3 covers 15 residues. CDR1 is SGHRS, CDR2 YFSETQ, per germline. The junction had 10 bases not matched to a gene; V was cut back by 4 bases and J by 4 bases. The rearrangement joins TRBV5-1 to TRBJ1-2; the match to TRBD1 covers 7 bases. Material for sequencing was peripheral blood. The sequence derives from a middle-aged man with acute or convalescent COVID-19. CDR3 protein: CASSPTGEDSYGYTF. In nucleotides, the CDR3 is TGCGCCAGCAGCCCTACAGGGGAGGATAGCTATGGCTACACCTTC.